The clone carrying this TCR beta chain was recorded once. Its antigen is as yet unknown. This record belongs to a study of T cell responses to AZD1222 COVID-19 vaccine. Study conclusions and caveats: An increase in Spike-specific TCR breadth and depth was observed after two AZD1222 doses. Repertoire sampling occurred only after the peak T cell response. Mapped onto spike, vaccine-associated CD4 TCRs spanned it and were dominant at 160-218 and 743-854. Reports say nearly half of spike-specific TCRs go after unmutated variant regions.

Here immunoSEQ multiplex PCR was the method, and the copy in TCRdb shows in-frame clones only, minus some. This table holds about 140,000 clones, 85% to 95% found once. The TCR comes from an adult who received the AZD1222 COVID-19 vaccine. The specimen was peripheral blood, collected 28 days after the second AZD1222 dose.

CDR3 sequence reads: CASSGTATYEQYF. As DNA, the CDR3 is TGTGCCAGCAGTGGGACGGCTACCTACGAGCAGTACTTC. The rearrangement uses TRBV2 and TRBJ2-7; D call uncertain. The CDR3 has 13 amino acids. The germline CDR1 and CDR2 sequences are SNHLY and FYNNEI. V was cut by 4 bases and J by 2 bases, with 9 bases left in between.